Listed below are T cell receptor beta chains from one sample, sequenced in a study of post-analysis software for immune sequencing data. TCRdb used MiXCR to reprocess the PCR reads, holding one entry per CDR3 protein. The table includes approximately 770,000 distinct CDR3 sequences, just over 45% detected once. The sample consisted of blood. The receptor set was obtained from a girl between 5 and 17 years old with multiple sclerosis. Each CDR3 is given with its conserved first and last residue. D genes are given only for firm matches. Clone size is not always given. Where it is, it says once, few, many or a class for expanded clones.

clone_size j_call d_call v_call cdr3_nt cdr3_aa
once TRBJ2-3 . TRBV11-3 TGTGCCAGCAGGGCTGGGGGCGGGAGTACCCGAACGCAGTATTTT CASRAGGGSTRTQYF
. TRBJ2-3 TRBD2 TRBV20-1 TGCAGTGCTACCCGCGGGCTAGCGGGAGCTCTCACAGATACGCAGTATTTT CSATRGLAGALTDTQYF
few TRBJ1-2 . TRBV6-5 TGTGCCAGCAGTTTGGAGCCCCCAGGGTTTTCCCGGGCATATGGCTACACCTTC CASSLEPPGFSRAYGYTF
. TRBJ2-3 TRBD1 TRBV15 TGTGCCACCAGCAGAAGACAGGGGGGTGATACGCAGTATTTT CATSRRQGGDTQYF
. TRBJ2-1 TRBD2 TRBV7-6 TGTGCCAGCAGCTTAGCGGCTAGCGGGCAGTACAATGAGCAGTTCTTC CASSLAASGQYNEQFF
. TRBJ2-1 . TRBV7-9 TGTGCCAGCAGCAGGAGGGGGCACAATGAGCAGTTCTTC CASSRRGHNEQFF
. TRBJ2-1 . TRBV12-3/TRBV12-4 TGCGCCAGCCACCGGTCAGGGGGAGGGCCGAAAAACAATGAGCAGTTCTTC CASHRSGGGPKNNEQFF
few TRBJ2-5 TRBD2 TRBV7-9 TGTGCCAGCAGCCCAGGGACTACGCAAGAGACCCAGTACTTC CASSPGTTQETQYF
. TRBJ1-2 . TRBV6-1 TGTGCCAGCAGTGAACCCTATGGCTACACCTTC CASSEPYGYTF
. TRBJ1-2 . TRBV20-1 TGCAGTGCTAGCCACACGGCAGGGACGTGGGGCTACACCTTC CSASHTAGTWGYTF
. TRBJ2-7 . TRBV12-3/TRBV12-4 TGTGCCAGCACCTTCGGAGGGGGGACCTACGAGCAGTACTTC CASTFGGGTYEQYF
few TRBJ1-2 . TRBV3-1 TGTGCCAGCAGCCCCGGGCCAGCGGATGGCTACACCTTC CASSPGPADGYTF
. TRBJ2-7 . TRBV6-6 TGTGCCGGCAGTTACGGCGGGGTAAGCTCCTACGAGCAGTACTTC CAGSYGGVSSYEQYF
. TRBJ2-1 TRBD1 TRBV19 TGTGCCAGTAAGATGCGGACAGGGCTTGACAATGAGCAGTTCTTC CASKMRTGLDNEQFF
few TRBJ2-3 . TRBV25-1 TGTGCCAGCAGTGAATCGAGGGGGGTCAAGGAGGGGGATACGCAGTATTTT CASSESRGVKEGDTQYF
. TRBJ2-1 . TRBV7-9 TGTGCCAGCAGCTTAGTGGCGGTAGTCCCTTACAATGAGCAGTTCTTC CASSLVAVVPYNEQFF
. TRBJ2-7 . TRBV20-1 TGCAGTGCTAGAAAAGCGGGACAGACCTACGAGCAGTACTTC CSARKAGQTYEQYF
few TRBJ2-3 TRBD2 TRBV5-1 TGCGCCAGCAGCTTGGGGGCGGGAGCTAGCACAGATACGCAGTATTTT CASSLGAGASTDTQYF
. TRBJ1-2 TRBD1 TRBV10-3 TGTGCCATCCGGGGACAGGGGGGCGGCTACACCTTC CAIRGQGGGYTF
. TRBJ2-1 TRBD2 TRBV10-3 TGTGCCATCAGCGCGCTACTAGCGGGACACTCCTACAATGAGCAGTTCTTC CAISALLAGHSYNEQFF
. TRBJ1-4 TRBD1 TRBV6-5 TGTGCCAGCAGTCCGGGGACAGCCGGGAATGAAAAACTGTTTTTT CASSPGTAGNEKLFF
. TRBJ1-6 . TRBV5-1 TGCGCCAGCAGCTTGGAAGGGTTCTATAATTCACCCCTCCACTTT CASSLEGFYNSPLHF
. TRBJ2-7 . TRBV20-1 TGCAGTGCTAGGGATTCTCGACAGACCCACCGGGGCGAGCAGTACTTC CSARDSRQTHRGEQYF
. TRBJ2-7 . TRBV7-2 TGTGCCAGCAGCTCCCGGAGGGTAACCTACGAGCAGTACTTC CASSSRRVTYEQYF
. TRBJ2-1 . TRBV25-1 TGTGCCAGCAGTGAGAAGGGGGACAATGAGCAGTTCTTC CASSEKGDNEQFF
once TRBJ2-6 TRBD2 TRBV27 TGTGCCAGCAGTTTAAGGACTAGCGGGTATGGGCGCTCTGGGGCCAACGTCCTGACTTTC CASSLRTSGYGRSGANVLTF
. TRBJ2-5 TRBD2 TRBV13 TGTGCCAGCAGCCAAAAGGGACTAGCGGGAGCAGAGACCCAGTACTTC CASSQKGLAGAETQYF
once TRBJ2-5 TRBD2 TRBV4-2 TGTGCCAGCAGCCAAGATCACGGGGAGGGTCGGCAGTACTTC CASSQDHGEGRQYF
few TRBJ1-5 TRBD1 TRBV27 TGTGCCAGCAGTTCGTACCGGGACAGGTGGGATCAGCCCCAGCATTTT CASSSYRDRWDQPQHF
. TRBJ2-3 . TRBV4-1 TGCGCCAGCAGCCAAGAAAAGGTAACAGATACGCAGTATTTT CASSQEKVTDTQYF
few TRBJ1-5 . TRBV20-1 TGCAGTGCCGCGCGGGCGGGGAGCAATCAGCCCCAGCATTTT CSAARAGSNQPQHF
. TRBJ2-1 TRBD2 TRBV7-8 TGTGCCAGCAGCTCCCCGGGCCGGGGGGAGAGAGGCTCCTACAATGAGCAGTTCTTC CASSSPGRGERGSYNEQFF
few TRBJ2-5 TRBD1 TRBV24-1 TGTGCCACCAGTGATTTGCAAATCGGGACAGGGCAAGAGACCCAGTACTTC CATSDLQIGTGQETQYF